This T cell receptor beta chain was captured in a study of cytomegalovirus exposure and HLA in healthy donors. Overall study findings and caveats: Among TCR beta chains, those listed as cytomegalovirus-associated numbered over 150.

Germline V gene data show CDR1 as SEHNR and CDR2 as FQNEAQ (reference sequence). Trimming took 5 bases from V and 2 from J; bases not matched to a gene: 6. This CDR3 is built from 14 residues. A note on this clone: Antigen specificity is unknown.

PCR employed 60 Vbeta and 13 Jbeta primers. Generated by immunoSEQ multiplex PCR, the TCRdb table keeps only in-frame clones and is missing some. The sample yields over 100,000 clones, around 73% seen once. This receptor was obtained from a woman in her thirties or forties in good health and CMV-seronegative. Sequenced input: PBMCs. This chain joins TRBV7-9 and TRBJ2-7; TRBD2 matches 7 bases. The CDR3 nucleotides are TGTGCCAGCAGCGCTGGACTAGTCCCCTACGAGCAGTACTTC. This translates into CASSAGLVPYEQYF.